Listed here are 5 T cell receptor beta chains from one sample, sequenced in a study of shared clonotypes between healthy human individuals. Data came from immunoSEQ multiplex PCR; TCRdb stores just in-frame clones and leaves some out. In the table there are 2 million to 3 million clones, roughly 93% of which are singletons. Sequences were obtained from naive CD4+ T cells from PBMCs. Specified subset: CD45RA+ positively selected. The receptor set was obtained from a man aged 18 to 30 in good health. Some clones in this sample may be carry-over from other donors' samples.

The V call is TRBV7-3, the J call TRBJ2-1; TRBD1 matches at 9 bases. J gave up 6 bases and V 1 base, and 16 bases lay outside the gene matches. The CDR3 runs to 19 residues. Germline V gene sequence: CDR1 SGHTA, CDR2 FQGTGA. The CDR3 DNA reads TGTGCCAGCAGCTTAAGAGGCGGGGGTTTGGGACAGGGCCCCAATGAGCAGTTCTTC. Residues: CASSLRGGGLGQGPNEQFF.

The V and J genes are TRBV2 and TRBJ1-1; 8 bases are a match to TRBD1. With V trimmed by 7 bases and J by 1 base, 8 bases remained unmatched. Germline-derived CDR1 and CDR2 are SNHLY and FYNNEI. This CDR3 region has 15 residues. The CDR3 spells CASNKQGGPNTEAFF. The CDR3 DNA sequence: TGTGCCAGCAACAAACAGGGGGGACCGAACACTGAAGCTTTCTTT.

The V gene is TRBV30, the J gene TRBJ1-3; D is undetermined. Germline assignment: CDR1 GTSNPN and CDR2 SVGIG (reference sequence). The V and J ends lost 5 bases and 5 bases respectively, with 13 bases between them. The CDR3 has 13 amino acids. CDR3 coding DNA: TGTGCCTGGGACGTCAGAGGGAGAAACACCATATATTTT. Protein sequence: CAWDVRGRNTIYF.

The chain couples TRBV5-6 to TRBJ2-3; tentatively, D is TRBD1 (5 bases). This CDR3 spans 13 amino acids. Deletions cut 2 bases from V and 3 bases from J, with 7 bases between. From germline, CDR1 is SGHDT and CDR2 YYEEEE. The CDR3 DNA reads as TGTGCCAGCAGCTTCAGGGTTACAGATACGCAGTATTTT. Translated: CASSFRVTDTQYF.

DNA for the CDR3: TGTGCCAGCAGCTTAGGGTTCCAGTTACAAGAGACCCAGTACTTC. As protein: CASSLGFQLQETQYF. This chain connects TRBV7-9 to TRBJ2-5; D gene ambiguous. Germline V gene sequence: CDR1 SEHNR, CDR2 FQNEAQ (reference sequence). Trimming cost V 1 base and J 2 bases, with 11 bases left between them. This CDR3 contains 15 residues.